Below, 3 T cell receptor beta chains from the same sample are listed, as sequenced in a study of blood T cell repertoires in COVID-19. The method was immunoSEQ multiplex PCR; TCRdb's version includes in-frame clones alone and lacks a portion of them. There are about 200,000 clones in the sample; approximately 85% occur only once, and around 5% lies in the top ten. Sequenced material: peripheral blood. The receptors come from an elderly woman with acute or convalescent COVID-19.

The chain has TRBV4-3 and TRBJ1-5; TRBD1 aligns across 9 bases. V shed 2 bases, J shed 5 bases, and the junction held 4 bases outside the gene matches. The CDR3 runs 15 residues. Germline V gene data show CDR1 as LGHNA and CDR2 as YSLEER. As DNA, the CDR3 is TGCGCCAGCAGCCAATCGGGACAGGGTGATCAGCCCCAGCATTTT. Protein product: CASSQSGQGDQPQHF.

The chain is built from TRBV5-6 and TRBJ2-7; 10 bases line up with TRBD2. The CDR3 extends over 17 amino acids. In germline, CDR1 is SGHDT, CDR2 YYEEEE. V gave up 0 bases and J gave up 3 bases; unmatched junction bases: 9. This chain's CDR3 is CASSLGRLAGSIYEQYF. For the CDR3, the DNA is TGTGCCAGCAGCTTGGGGAGACTAGCGGGTAGTATCTACGAGCAGTACTTC.

The rearrangement uses TRBV7-2 and TRBJ1-1, with D perhaps matching TRBD1 (5 bases). Trimming removed 4 bases at V and 7 bases at J, with 16 bases between. The CDR3 extends over 14 amino acids. CDR1 SGHTA and CDR2 FQGNSA come from the germline V gene. This CDR3 reads CASSSGRLRGEAFF. The CDR3, as DNA: TGTGCCAGCAGCTCCGGACGTCTAAGGGGTGAAGCTTTCTTT.